One and the same sample provided the 28 T cell receptor beta chains below, sequenced in a study of T cells in Graves' hyperthyroidism and ophthalmopathy. TCR beta CDR3 regions were amplified from RNA transcripts. Initially, a first-round RT-PCR of the TCR CDR3 employed the HTBI primer set. TCRdb reanalysed the multiplex PCR reads using MiXCR and keeps one entry per CDR3 protein. The table has 500,000 to 800,000 distinct CDR3 sequences, approximately 42% seen once. Material for sequencing was peripheral blood or thyroid tissue (not recorded which). The origin of the receptors is an adult man with Graves' disease, either hyperthyroidism or ophthalmopathy (not recorded which).

The chain recombines TRBV19 with TRBJ1-2; 9 nucleotides match TRBD1. Germline V gene lookup returns CDR1 LNHDA and CDR2 SQIVND (reference sequence). CDR3 length: 15 amino acids. V lost 5 bases and J lost 4; bases outside the gene matches: 8. DNA of the CDR3: TGTGCCAGTAGTGCAGCGGGACAGGGAGGCTATGGCTACACCTTC. Residues: CASSAAGQGGYGYTF. Supplemented by reference TRBV19 and TRBJ1-2, the full variable domain reads DGGITQSPKYLFRKEGQNVTLSCEQNLNHDAMYWYRQDPGQGLRLIYYSQIVNDFQKGDIAEGYSVSREKKESFPLTVTSAQKNPTAFYLCASSAAGQGGYGYTFGSGTRLTVV.

The chain employs TRBV7-6 and TRBJ1-3, with D possibly matching TRBD1 (6 bases). V lost 1 base, J lost 9 bases, and 10 bases lay in between. Germline CDR1 reads SGHVS; CDR2 reads FNYEAQ. CDR3 length: 13 residues. The CDR3 protein is CASSLVAGATIYF. The CDR3 DNA reads as TGTGCCAGCAGCTTAGTCGCGGGGGCCACCATATATTTT.

On this clonotype itself: This clone may be a read error of a much larger clone one base away. The chain couples TRBV19 to TRBJ1-5, with TRBD1 matching 7 bases. Germline-derived CDR1 and CDR2 are LNHDA and SQIVND (reference sequence). The CDR3 loop spans 15 amino acids. Trimming removed 11 bases from V and 0 bases from J; junction bases left unmatched: 10. CDR3 amino acids: CAGKEDRNSNQPQHF. CDR3 DNA: TGTGCCGGTAAGGAGGACAGGAATAGCAATCAGCCCCAGCATTTT.

This clonotype has only one observation. V gene TRBV7-4 combines with J gene TRBJ1-6, with 8 bases fitting TRBD1. CDR3 length: 15 amino acids. J was trimmed by 6 bases and V by 6 bases; bases with no gene match: 7. Per germline, CDR1 SGHVT and CDR2 SQSDAQ. This chain's CDR3 is CASRLTGGSNSPLHF. For the CDR3, the DNA is TGTGCCAGCAGACTTACAGGGGGAAGTAATTCACCCCTCCACTTT.

The chain uses TRBV7-7 and TRBJ2-5, with TRBD1 matching 7 bases. Germline V gene sequence: CDR1 SSHAT, CDR2 FNYEAQ (reference sequence). The CDR3 spans 12 residues. CDR3 sequence: CARGGRVETQYF. The CDR3 bases are TGTGCTAGAGGGGGCAGGGTTGAGACCCAGTACTTC.

This clonotype was counted at least ten times. The rearrangement joins TRBV29-1 to TRBJ1-6, with TRBD1 identical over 7 bases. The germline gives CDR1 SQVTM, CDR2 ANQGSEA. V shed 6 bases, J shed 8 bases, and the junction held 10 bases outside the gene matches. The CDR3 covers 14 residues. CDR3: CSVKSDRVDSPLHF. In nucleotides, the CDR3 is TGCAGCGTGAAAAGTGACAGGGTAGATTCACCCCTCCACTTT. The full variable domain, its missing parts supplied by reference TRBV29-1 and TRBJ1-6, is SAVISQKPSRDICQRGTSLTIQCQVDSQVTMMFWYRQQPGQSLTLIATANQGSEATYESGFVIDKFPISRPNLTFSTLTVSNMSPEDSSIYLCSVKSDRVDSPLHFGNGTRLTVT.

In its sample, this clonotype was seen a few times. The chain links TRBV5-1 to TRBJ2-5; 7 bases agree with TRBD2. From germline, CDR1 is SGHRS and CDR2 YFSETQ. V lost 4 bases and J lost 5; bases outside the gene matches: 14. The CDR3 covers 16 residues. CDR3 in amino acids: CASSNVLGGSVETQYF. The CDR3 bases are TGCGCCAGCAGCAACGTCTTGGGCGGGAGTGTGGAGACCCAGTACTTC.

This clonotype was seen repeatedly, ten times or more. The V gene is TRBV7-6, the J gene TRBJ1-3; D is perhaps TRBD1 (6 bases). The CDR3 sequence is 12 residues long. CDR1 and CDR2 (germline): SGHVS, FNYEAQ. DNA for the CDR3: TGTGCAGCAGGGGCCTCTGGAAACACCATATATTTT. Protein: CAAGASGNTIYF.

This chain connects TRBV2 to TRBJ2-7; D remains ambiguous. V lost 0 bases, J lost 3 bases, and 9 bases lay in between. This CDR3 is built from 14 residues. Germline CDR1 reads SNHLY; CDR2 reads FYNNEI. CDR3 loop: CASSEAGRHYEQYF. CDR3 DNA sequence: TGTGCCAGCAGTGAAGCGGGCCGCCACTACGAGCAGTACTTC.

The chain combines TRBV12-3 or TRBV12-4 with TRBJ1-1, with D possibly being TRBD1 (5 bases). V was clipped by 4 bases and J by 3 bases, with 12 bases between them. This CDR3 spans 14 amino acids. The CDR3 reads CASSYSGSYTEAFF. Written as DNA, the CDR3 is TGTGCCAGCAGTTATTCAGGGAGTTACACTGAAGCTTTCTTT.

This clonotype showed up just a few times. J is TRBJ1-2 and V is TRBV20-1, with TRBD1 matching over 10 bases. The CDR3 length is 14 residues. V gave up 2 bases and J gave up 6 bases; unmatched junction bases: 6. Germline lookup yields CDR1 DFQATT and CDR2 SNEGSKA (reference sequence). DNA of the CDR3: TGCAGTGCTAGAAACCCCGGGACAGGGGATGGCTACACCTTC. Its protein product is CSARNPGTGDGYTF.

As regards this clonotype: A much bigger clone sits one base away, suggesting this may be a read error. The J gene is TRBJ1-2, the V gene TRBV29-1; D is perhaps TRBD1 (5 bases). Germline V gives CDR1 SQVTM, CDR2 ANQGSEA. This CDR3 is 14 amino acids long. The CDR3 nucleotides are TGCAGTGCTAGAACCAGACAGAAACGGGATGGCTACACCTTC. Amino acid sequence: CSARTRQKRDGYTF.

This chain joins TRBV15 and TRBJ1-4; possible D gene TRBD1, 6 bases. The CDR3 sequence is 14 residues long. Germline lookup yields CDR1 LNHNV and CDR2 YYDKDF (reference sequence). With 2 bases removed from V and 7 bases from J, the gap between germline ends came to 11 bases. The CDR3 DNA reads TGTGCCACCAGCAGAAGGGGGATCGGTGAAAAACTGTTTTTT. Translation: CATSRRGIGEKLFF.

Points on this clonotype: The CDR3 end shows no conserved phenylalanine or tryptophan, and so a read error is likely. The chain joins TRBV7-6 to TRBJ1-1; D is unclear. Germline assignment: CDR1 SGHVS and CDR2 FNYEAQ. V gave up 5 bases and J gave up 0 bases, with 10 bases separating them. The CDR3 runs to 14 residues. This CDR3 is CASSERTVNTEAFL. CDR3 DNA sequence: TGTGCCAGCAGCGAAAGAACAGTGAACACTGAAGCTTTCCTT.

Notes on this clonotype: The junction shows a germline mismatch at one end, possibly a read error. The chain combines TRBV12-3 or TRBV12-4 with TRBJ1-2; D is perhaps TRBD1 (5 bases). This CDR3 region has 11 residues. CDR3 region: CAISDGTGYTF. The CDR3 coding sequence is TGTGCCATCAGTGACGGGACTGGCTACACCTTC.

This clonotype was counted at least ten times. This rearrangement joins TRBV29-1 to TRBJ1-1; no clear D gene. With 2 bases removed from V and 8 bases from J, the gap between germline ends came to 12 bases. From germline, CDR1 is SQVTM and CDR2 ANQGSEA. This CDR3 region has 12 residues. The CDR3 protein is CSVELGRSEAFF. CDR3 coding DNA: TGCAGCGTTGAACTGGGAAGGAGCGAAGCTTTCTTT. The variable domain in full, completed from reference TRBV29-1 and TRBJ1-1, reads SAVISQKPSRDICQRGTSLTIQCQVDSQVTMMFWYRQQPGQSLTLIATANQGSEATYESGFVIDKFPISRPNLTFSTLTVSNMSPEDSSIYLCSVELGRSEAFFGQGTRLTVV.

This clonotype was recorded a few times. The V call is TRBV7-9, the J call TRBJ1-1, with 11 bases that match TRBD1. This CDR3 has 15 residues. CDR1 is SEHNR and CDR2 is FQNEAQ in the germline V gene (reference sequence). Germline trimming cut 8 bases from V and 3 bases from J; bases unmatched to any gene: 8. The CDR3 loop reads CASDGTGGLDTEAFF. CDR3 DNA: TGTGCCAGCGATGGGACAGGGGGTCTGGACACTGAAGCTTTCTTT. The full variable domain, in which reference TRBV7-9 and TRBJ1-1 provide the parts outside the CDR3, is DTGVSQNPRHKITKRGQNVTFRCDPISEHNRLYWYRQTLGQGPEFLTYFQNEAQLEKSRLLSDRFSAERPKGSFSTLEIQRTEQGDSAMYLCASDGTGGLDTEAFFGQGTRLTVV.

The chain recombines TRBV10-2 with TRBJ1-2, with D hard to call. The germline V gene has CDR1 WSHSY and CDR2 SAAADI. The V end was cut by 6 bases, the J end by 5 bases, with 10 bases between. The CDR3 is 12 amino acids. The CDR3 reads CASRDEGYGYTF. In nucleotides, the CDR3 is TGCGCCAGCAGGGACGAGGGTTATGGCTACACCTTC.

This clonotype was counted ten times or more. V and J are TRBV9 and TRBJ2-7, with a tentative D call TRBD1 (5 bases). The CDR3 is made up of 14 amino acids. V shed 0 bases and J shed 3 bases, with 10 bases lying between them. Germline-derived CDR1 and CDR2 are SGDLS and YYNGEE. CDR3 amino acids: CASSVVDQGYEQYF. Written as DNA, the CDR3 is TGTGCCAGCAGCGTAGTCGATCAGGGCTACGAGCAGTACTTC.

This chain links TRBV29-1 with TRBJ1-6; maybe TRBD1 (5 bases). In germline, CDR1 is SQVTM, CDR2 ANQGSEA. The CDR3 sequence is 11 residues long. The ends were cut back, 7 bases at V and 14 bases at J, with 15 bases in the middle. The CDR3 reads CSAQPGATLHF. The CDR3 nucleotides read TGCAGCGCACAACCCGGGGCCACCCTCCACTTT.

Concerning this clonotype: The junction shows a germline mismatch at one end, possibly a read error. The V call is TRBV24-1, the J call TRBJ1-4; possibly TRBD1 for D (5 bases). This CDR3 has 16 residues. The germline CDR1 and CDR2 sequences are KGHDR and SFDVKD. The CDR3 is CASSDLQGATNEKLFF. CDR3 nucleotide sequence: TGTGCCAGCAGTGACCTCCAGGGTGCAACTAATGAAAAACTGTTTTTT.

Regarding this clonotype: One junction end does not reproduce the germline sequence, and a read error may be involved. The chain carries TRBV29-1 and TRBJ1-6; D is undetermined. The CDR3 totals 16 residues. Looked up from germline, CDR1 is SQVTM and CDR2 is ANQGSEA. This CDR3 is CASSTRDRPVNSPLHF. The CDR3 DNA follows: TGTGCCAGCAGCACAAGAGATAGGCCAGTAAATTCACCCCTCCACTTT.

V and J are TRBV25-1 and TRBJ1-6; D might be TRBD1 (5 bases). The CDR3 consists of 14 residues. The germline CDR1 and CDR2 sequences are MGHDK and SYGVNS. Deletions cut 2 bases from V and 13 bases from J, with 15 bases between. The CDR3 region is CASSEAGGSTPLHF. In DNA form, the CDR3 reads TGTGCCAGCAGTGAAGCGGGGGGGTCAACTCCCCTCCACTTT.

The chain links TRBV12-3 or TRBV12-4 to TRBJ1-4; 9 bases map to TRBD1. The V and J ends lost 6 bases and 5 bases, in that order; junction bases with no gene match: 10. This CDR3 is built from 16 residues. CDR3 DNA sequence: TGTGCCAGCAGCGTAGGAGGGACAGGGACGAATGAAAAACTGTTTTTT. Its protein product is CASSVGGTGTNEKLFF.

This clonotype was seen a handful of times. J is TRBJ2-7 and V is TRBV12-3 or TRBV12-4; 8 positions match TRBD1. Unmatched junction bases numbered 8, after V lost 7 bases and J lost 6 bases. The CDR3 spans 13 residues. The CDR3 DNA is TGTGCCAGCAATGTTCAGGGGGCAGGCGAGCAGTACTTC. Its translation is CASNVQGAGEQYF.

This clonotype showed up many times. The DNA of the CDR3 is TGCAGTGCTACACCCCCGGGACAGGGTGCGCCTTCACCCCTCCACTTT. Translated: CSATPPGQGAPSPLHF. J is TRBJ1-6 and V is TRBV20-1; 9 nucleotides agree with TRBD1. This CDR3 spans 16 amino acids. The V segment lost 4 bases and the J segment 9 bases; nucleotides outside the gene matches: 13. The V gene's germline CDR1 is DFQATT and CDR2 SNEGSKA (reference sequence).

This clonotype was detected ten times or more. The chain is built from TRBV15 and TRBJ1-3, with D perhaps matching TRBD1 (6 bases). CDR1 is LNHNV, CDR2 YYDKDF, per germline (reference sequence). The CDR3 totals 17 residues. Trimming pared 0 bases from V and 2 bases from J, leaving 14 bases between. The CDR3 is CATSRDLGGGPGNTIYF. CDR3 bases: TGTGCCACCAGCAGAGATCTAGGGGGAGGGCCTGGAAACACCATATATTTT.

The chain uses TRBV7-2 and TRBJ1-2; D is perhaps TRBD1 (6 bases). CDR1 and CDR2 (germline): SGHTA, FQGNSA. This CDR3 has 14 amino acids. V gave up 8 bases and J gave up 1 base, with 14 bases separating them. CDR3 residues: CASARDTINYGYTF. In nucleotides, the CDR3 is TGTGCCAGCGCACGGGACACCATTAACTATGGCTACACCTTC.